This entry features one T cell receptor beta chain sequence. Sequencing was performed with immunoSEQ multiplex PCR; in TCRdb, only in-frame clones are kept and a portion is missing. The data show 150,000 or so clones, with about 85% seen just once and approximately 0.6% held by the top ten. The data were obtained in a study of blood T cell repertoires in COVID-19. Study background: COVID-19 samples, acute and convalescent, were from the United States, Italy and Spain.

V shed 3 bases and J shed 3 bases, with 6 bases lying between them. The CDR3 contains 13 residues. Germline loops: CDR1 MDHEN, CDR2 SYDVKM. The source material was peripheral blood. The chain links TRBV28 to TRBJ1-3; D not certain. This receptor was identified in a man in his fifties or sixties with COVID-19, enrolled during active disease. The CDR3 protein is CASSFPNGNTIYF. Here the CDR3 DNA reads TGTGCCAGCAGTTTCCCTAATGGAAACACCATATATTTT. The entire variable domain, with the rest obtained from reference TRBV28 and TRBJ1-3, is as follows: DVKVTQSSRYLVKRTGEKVFLECVQDMDHENMFWYRQDPGLGLRLIYFSYDVKMKEKGDIPEGYSVSREKKERFSLILESASTNQTSMYLCASSFPNGNTIYFGEGSWLTVV.